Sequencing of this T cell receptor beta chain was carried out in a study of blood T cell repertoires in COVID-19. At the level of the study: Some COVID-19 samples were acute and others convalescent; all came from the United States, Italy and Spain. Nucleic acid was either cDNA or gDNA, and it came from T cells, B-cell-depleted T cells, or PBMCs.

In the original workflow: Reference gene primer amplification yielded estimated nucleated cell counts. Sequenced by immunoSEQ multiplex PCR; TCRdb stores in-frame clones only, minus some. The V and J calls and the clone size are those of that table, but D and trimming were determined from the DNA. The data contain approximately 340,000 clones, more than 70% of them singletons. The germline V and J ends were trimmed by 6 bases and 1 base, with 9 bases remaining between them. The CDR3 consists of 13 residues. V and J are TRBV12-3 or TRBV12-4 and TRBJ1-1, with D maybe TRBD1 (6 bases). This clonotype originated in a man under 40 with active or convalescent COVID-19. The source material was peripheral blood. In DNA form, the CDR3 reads TGTGCCAGCAGCTGGGGACAGAACACTGAAGCTTTCTTT. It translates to CASSWGQNTEAFF.